This is a list of T cell receptor beta chains from one sample in a study of beta chain features in type 1 diabetes. Profiling relied on immunoSEQ multiplex PCR, and the TCRdb table lists in-frame clones only, not all of them. The table includes hundreds of thousands of clones, over 8.5% detected once. The source material was naive CD4+ T cells from blood. Receptors originate from a woman between 18 and 29 years old in good health. Both conserved end residues are trimmed from each CDR3. A D gene is named only where the DNA matches it firmly.

V gene	D gene	J gene	CDR3 protein
TRBV19	TRBD1	TRBJ2-3	ASSPDRGGDTQY
TRBV10-3	NA	TRBJ2-5	AISDLGAGETQY
TRBV19	NA	TRBJ2-7	ASSTTGVEQY
TRBV28	TRBD1	TRBJ1-5	ASSSTEQGVHQPQH
TRBV27	NA	TRBJ1-6	ASSLSRYNSPLH
TRBV19	NA	TRBJ2-3	ASSIGLFTDTQY
TRBV6-1	NA	TRBJ1-5	ASWTRGSPQPQH
TRBV4-2	TRBD1	TRBJ2-7	ASSQRTGSYEQY
TRBV5-6	TRBD1	TRBJ2-7	ASSSGQGQSYEQY
TRBV1	NA	TRBJ2-3	TSSQAQGGARHTQY
TRBV5-1	TRBD2	TRBJ2-1	ASSDPREGLFNEQF
TRBV5-1	TRBD1	TRBJ2-5	ASSLADRRETQY
TRBV27	TRBD2	TRBJ2-7	ASRPRTSGAYEQY
TRBV2	TRBD1	TRBJ1-6	ASRQAGGGSPLH
TRBV7-9	NA	TRBJ1-2	ASSSGGQTRANYGYT
TRBV7-2	NA	TRBJ1-2	ASSLDTFNYGYT
TRBV7-7	NA	TRBJ2-1	ASSLGLVGNEQF
TRBV7-2	NA	TRBJ1-1	AQSRGPNTEAF
TRBV7-8	NA	TRBJ2-5	ASSSEAAAEHDETQY
TRBV19	TRBD2	TRBJ2-7	ASSPSGGPTYEQY
TRBV7-9	TRBD1	TRBJ1-1	ASSVGRGRAF
TRBV7-2	TRBD1	TRBJ2-1	ASSFYRGSYNEQF
TRBV30	TRBD2	TRBJ2-2	AWSRGLAGANTGELF
TRBV2	NA	TRBJ1-3	ASRGARQNTIY